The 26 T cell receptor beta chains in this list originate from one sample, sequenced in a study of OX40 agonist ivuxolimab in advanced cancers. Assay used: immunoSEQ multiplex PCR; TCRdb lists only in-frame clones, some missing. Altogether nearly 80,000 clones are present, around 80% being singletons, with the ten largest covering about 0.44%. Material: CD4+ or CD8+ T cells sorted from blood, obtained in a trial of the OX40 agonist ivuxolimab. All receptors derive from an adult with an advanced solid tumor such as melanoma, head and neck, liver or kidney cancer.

The CDR3, as DNA: TGCAGCGTTGCCCCTAATCGGGGAGAGACCCAGTACTTC. This gives the protein CSVAPNRGETQYF. V usage is TRBV29-1 and J usage is TRBJ2-5; weak D call: TRBD2 (5 bases). The CDR3 totals 13 residues. The V gene lost 4 bases and the J gene lost 4 bases, with 13 bases spanning the gap. From germline, CDR1 is SQVTM and CDR2 ANQGSEA.

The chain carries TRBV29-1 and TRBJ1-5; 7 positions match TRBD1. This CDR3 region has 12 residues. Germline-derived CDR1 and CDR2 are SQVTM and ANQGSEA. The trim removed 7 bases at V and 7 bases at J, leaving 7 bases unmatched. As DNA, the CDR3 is TGCAGCGCTGGACAGGAAAGGCAGCCCCAGCATTTT. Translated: CSAGQERQPQHF. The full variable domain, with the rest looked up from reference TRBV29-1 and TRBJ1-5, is SAVISQKPSRDICQRGTSLTIQCQVDSQVTMMFWYRQQPGQSLTLIATANQGSEATYESGFVIDKFPISRPNLTFSTLTVSNMSPEDSSIYLCSAGQERQPQHFGDGTRLSIL.

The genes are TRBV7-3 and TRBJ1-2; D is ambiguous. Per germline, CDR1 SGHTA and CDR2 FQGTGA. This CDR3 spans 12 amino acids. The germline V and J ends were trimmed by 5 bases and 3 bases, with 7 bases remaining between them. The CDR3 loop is CASSSQDYGYTF. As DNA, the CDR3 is TGTGCCAGCAGCAGTCAGGACTATGGCTACACCTTC.

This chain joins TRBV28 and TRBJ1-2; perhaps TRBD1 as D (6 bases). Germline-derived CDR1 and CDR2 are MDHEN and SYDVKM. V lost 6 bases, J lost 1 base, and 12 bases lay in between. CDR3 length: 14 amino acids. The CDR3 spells CASRPTGLNYGYTF. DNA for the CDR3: TGTGCCAGCAGACCGACAGGACTTAACTATGGCTACACCTTC.

CDR3 region: CASRRGVGTEAFF. The CDR3 DNA reads as TGTGCCAGCAGGAGGGGGGTGGGGACTGAAGCTTTCTTT. The V call is TRBV6-5, the J call TRBJ1-1; the D gene is possibly TRBD1 (6 bases). Germline-derived CDR1 and CDR2 are MNHEY and SVGAGI. The V end lost 6 bases, the J end lost 5 bases, and 13 bases lay between the germline ends. The CDR3 spans 13 residues.

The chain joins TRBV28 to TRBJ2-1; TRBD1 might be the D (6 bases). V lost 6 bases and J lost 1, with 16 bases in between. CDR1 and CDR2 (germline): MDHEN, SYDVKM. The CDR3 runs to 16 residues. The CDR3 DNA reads TGTGCCAGCAGGAAACGGGACACGCCTTCCTACAATGAGCAGTTCTTC. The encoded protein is CASRKRDTPSYNEQFF.

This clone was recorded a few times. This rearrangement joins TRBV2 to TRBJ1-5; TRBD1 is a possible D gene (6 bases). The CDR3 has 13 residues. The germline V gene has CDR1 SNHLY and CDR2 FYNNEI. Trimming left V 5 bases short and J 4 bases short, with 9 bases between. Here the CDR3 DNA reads TGTGCCAGCAGTAGACAGGTTAATCAGCCCCAGCATTTT. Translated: CASSRQVNQPQHF.

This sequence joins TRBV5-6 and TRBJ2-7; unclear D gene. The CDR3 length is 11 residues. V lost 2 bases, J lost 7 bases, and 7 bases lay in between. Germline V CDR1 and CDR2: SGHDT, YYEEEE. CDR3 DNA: TGTGCCAGCAGCTTCGACGGAGAGCAGTACGTC. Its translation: CASSFDGEQYV.

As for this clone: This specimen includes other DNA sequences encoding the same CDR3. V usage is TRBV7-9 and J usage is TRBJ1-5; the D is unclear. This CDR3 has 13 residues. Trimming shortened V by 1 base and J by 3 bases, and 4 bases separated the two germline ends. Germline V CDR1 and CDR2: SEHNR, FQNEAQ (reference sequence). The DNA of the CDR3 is TGTGCCAGCAGCTTAGAGTCCAATCAGCCCCAGCATTTT. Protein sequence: CASSLESNQPQHF.

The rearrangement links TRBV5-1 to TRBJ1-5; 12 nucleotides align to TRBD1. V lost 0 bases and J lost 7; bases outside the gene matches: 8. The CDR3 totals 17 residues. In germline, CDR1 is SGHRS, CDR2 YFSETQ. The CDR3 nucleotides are TGCGCCAGCAGCTTGGATGGGACAGGGGGCGCCGGACAGCCCCAGCATTTT. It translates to CASSLDGTGGAGQPQHF.

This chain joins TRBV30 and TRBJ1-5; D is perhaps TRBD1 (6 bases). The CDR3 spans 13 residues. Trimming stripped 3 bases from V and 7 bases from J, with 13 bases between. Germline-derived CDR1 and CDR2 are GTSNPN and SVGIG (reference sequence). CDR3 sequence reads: CAWSRGVEQPQHF. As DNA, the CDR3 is TGTGCCTGGAGCAGGGGAGTAGAACAGCCCCAGCATTTT.

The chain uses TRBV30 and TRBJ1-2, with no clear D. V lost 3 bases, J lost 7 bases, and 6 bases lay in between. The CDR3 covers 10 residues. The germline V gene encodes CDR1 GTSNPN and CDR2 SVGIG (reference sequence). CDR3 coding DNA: TGTGCCTGGAGCAAAGGTGGCTACACCTTC. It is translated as CAWSKGGYTF.

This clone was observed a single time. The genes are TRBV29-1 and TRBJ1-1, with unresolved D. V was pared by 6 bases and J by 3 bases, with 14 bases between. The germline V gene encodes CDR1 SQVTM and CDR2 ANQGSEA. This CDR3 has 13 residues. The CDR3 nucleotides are TGCAGCGTCCGCCTCTCTTCGTACACTGAAGCTTTCTTT. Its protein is CSVRLSSYTEAFF.

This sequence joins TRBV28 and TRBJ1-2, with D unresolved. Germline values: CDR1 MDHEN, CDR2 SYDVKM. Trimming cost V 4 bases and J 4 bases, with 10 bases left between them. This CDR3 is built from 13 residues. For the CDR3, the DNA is TGTGCCAGCAGTTCCAGTGTGTCCTATGGCTACACCTTC. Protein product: CASSSSVSYGYTF.

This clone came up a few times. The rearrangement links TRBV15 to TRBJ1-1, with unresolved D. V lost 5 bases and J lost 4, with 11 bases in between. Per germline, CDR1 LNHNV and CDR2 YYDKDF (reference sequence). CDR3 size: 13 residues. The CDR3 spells CATSSLGRTEAFF. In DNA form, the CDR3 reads TGTGCCACCAGCTCCCTCGGGCGCACTGAAGCTTTCTTT.

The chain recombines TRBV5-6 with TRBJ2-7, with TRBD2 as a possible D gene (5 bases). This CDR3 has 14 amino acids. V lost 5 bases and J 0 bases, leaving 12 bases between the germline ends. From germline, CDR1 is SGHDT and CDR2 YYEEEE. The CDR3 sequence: CASRSGVSSYEQYV. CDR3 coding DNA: TGTGCCAGCAGATCCGGGGTCAGCTCCTACGAGCAGTACGTC.

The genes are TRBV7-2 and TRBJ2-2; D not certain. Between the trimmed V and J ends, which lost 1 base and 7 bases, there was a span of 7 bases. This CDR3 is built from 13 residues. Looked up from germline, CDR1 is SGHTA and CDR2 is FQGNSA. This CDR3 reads CASSLGHLGELFF. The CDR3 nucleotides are TGTGCCAGCAGCTTAGGACACCTCGGGGAGCTGTTTTTT.

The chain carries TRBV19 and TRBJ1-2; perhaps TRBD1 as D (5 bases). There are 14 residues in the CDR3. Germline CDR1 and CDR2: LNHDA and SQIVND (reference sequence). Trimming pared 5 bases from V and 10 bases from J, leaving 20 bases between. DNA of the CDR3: TGTGCCAGTAGTGCCCGGCCGGGGACTCCTCACTACACCTTC. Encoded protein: CASSARPGTPHYTF.

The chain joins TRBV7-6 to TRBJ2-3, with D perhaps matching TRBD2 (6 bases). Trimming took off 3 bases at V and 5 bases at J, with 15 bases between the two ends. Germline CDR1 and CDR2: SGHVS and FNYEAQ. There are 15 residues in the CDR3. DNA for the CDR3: TGTGCCAGCAGCTTTGTTAGCGGTAATGTAGATACGCAGTATTTT. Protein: CASSFVSGNVDTQYF.

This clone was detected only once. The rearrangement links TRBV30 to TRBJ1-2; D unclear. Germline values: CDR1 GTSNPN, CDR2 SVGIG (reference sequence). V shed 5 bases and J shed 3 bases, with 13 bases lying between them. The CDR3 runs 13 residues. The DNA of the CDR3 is TGTGCCTGGGGTTATGATACGGACTATGGCTACACCTTC. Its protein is CAWGYDTDYGYTF. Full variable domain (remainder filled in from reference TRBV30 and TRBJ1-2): SQTIHQWPATLVQPVGSPLSLECTVEGTSNPNLYWYRQAAGRGLQLLFYSVGIGQISSEVPQNLSASRPQDRQFILSSKKLLLSDSGFYLCAWGYDTDYGYTFGSGTRLTVV.

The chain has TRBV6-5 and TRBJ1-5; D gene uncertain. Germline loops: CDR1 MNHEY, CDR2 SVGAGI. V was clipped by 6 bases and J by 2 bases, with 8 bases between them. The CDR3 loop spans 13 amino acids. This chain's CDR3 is CASSSDGNQPQHF. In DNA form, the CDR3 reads TGTGCCAGCAGCTCGGATGGCAATCAGCCCCAGCATTTT.

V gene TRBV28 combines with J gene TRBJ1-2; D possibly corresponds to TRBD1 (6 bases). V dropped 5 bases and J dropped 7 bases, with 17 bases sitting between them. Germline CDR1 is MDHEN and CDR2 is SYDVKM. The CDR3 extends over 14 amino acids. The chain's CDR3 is CASSLPGQKGGYTF. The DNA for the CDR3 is TGTGCCAGCAGTCTCCCGGGACAAAAGGGTGGCTACACCTTC.

The DNA for the CDR3 is TGCGCCAGCAGTCAACAACAAGATAATTCACCCCTCCACTTT. It yields the protein CASSQQQDNSPLHF. V and J are TRBV5-1 and TRBJ1-6; D unclear. V was shortened by 5 bases and J by 5 bases, with 11 bases between the two germline ends. This CDR3 has 14 amino acids. Germline V gene lookup returns CDR1 SGHRS and CDR2 YFSETQ.

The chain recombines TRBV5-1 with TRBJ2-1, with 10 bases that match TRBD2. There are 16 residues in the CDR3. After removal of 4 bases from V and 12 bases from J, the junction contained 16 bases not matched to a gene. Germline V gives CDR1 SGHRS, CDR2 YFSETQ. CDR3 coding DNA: TGCGCCAGCAGCACGGGACTAGCGAAAACAATGAGAAGGCAGTTCTTC. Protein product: CASSTGLAKTMRRQFF.

This chain's CDR3 is CASSFDSNGYTF. In DNA form, the CDR3 reads TGCGCCAGCAGCTTCGACAGTAATGGCTACACCTTC. The chain is built from TRBV5-1 and TRBJ1-2; D is possibly TRBD1 (5 bases). The ends were cut back, 2 bases at V and 6 bases at J, with 8 bases in the middle. This CDR3 is 12 amino acids long. CDR1 is SGHRS, CDR2 YFSETQ, per germline.

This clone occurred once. The CDR3 loop is CASTATSRTGELFF. CDR3 nucleotide sequence: TGTGCCAGCACCGCGACTAGCAGGACCGGGGAGCTGTTTTTT. The chain has TRBV11-2 and TRBJ2-2; 7 positions agree with TRBD2. The V and J ends lost 7 bases and 5 bases, in that order; junction bases with no gene match: 7. The CDR3 loop spans 14 amino acids. Germline lookup yields CDR1 SGHAT and CDR2 FQNNGV.